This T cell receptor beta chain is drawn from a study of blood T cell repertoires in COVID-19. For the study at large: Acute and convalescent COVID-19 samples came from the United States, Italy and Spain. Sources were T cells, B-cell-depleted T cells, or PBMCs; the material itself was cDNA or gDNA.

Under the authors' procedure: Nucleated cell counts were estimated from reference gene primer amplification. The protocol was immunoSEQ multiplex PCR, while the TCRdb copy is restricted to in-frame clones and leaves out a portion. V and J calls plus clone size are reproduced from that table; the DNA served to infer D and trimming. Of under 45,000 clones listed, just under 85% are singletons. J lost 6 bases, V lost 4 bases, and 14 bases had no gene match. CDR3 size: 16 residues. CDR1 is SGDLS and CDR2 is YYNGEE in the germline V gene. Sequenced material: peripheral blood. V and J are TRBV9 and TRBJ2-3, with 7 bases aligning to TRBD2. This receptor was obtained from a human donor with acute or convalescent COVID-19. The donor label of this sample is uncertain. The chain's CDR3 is CASSLGEGRPPDTQYF. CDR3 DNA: TGTGCCAGCAGCCTTGGGGAGGGGAGGCCCCCCGATACGCAGTATTTT.